This T cell receptor beta chain is from a study of cytomegalovirus exposure and HLA in healthy donors. In the PCR, 60 Vbeta and 13 Jbeta primers were used. Under the authors' procedure: Later analysis identified tens of millions of unique TCR beta chains, about 12 million shared. Sequenced by immunoSEQ multiplex PCR; TCRdb stores in-frame clones only, minus some. Clone size and V and J calls were adopted from that table, with D and trimming inferred from the DNA. The profile covers about 160,000 clones, with roughly 79% appearing a single time and around 1.5% taken by the ten largest. This clone has only a few counts. The antigen is not known. Germline CDR1 reads SEHNR; CDR2 reads FQNEAQ (reference sequence). The V and J ends lost 1 base and 4 bases respectively, with 13 bases between them. The CDR3 consists of 16 residues. Findings and limits, study-wide: In a later analysis, specific HLA alleles were associated with under 20,000 TCR beta sequences at a 0.05 false discovery rate.

The TCR sequence derives from a man in his forties in good health and CMV-seronegative. Sequencing was done on a sample of PBMCs. The J gene is TRBJ2-2, the V gene TRBV7-9; possibly TRBD1 for D (6 bases). CDR3 residues: CASSLGTTGPTGELFF. The CDR3 coding sequence is TGTGCCAGCAGCTTAGGGACCACAGGGCCCACCGGGGAGCTGTTTTTT.